A selection of T cell receptor beta chains follows, all from one sample in a study of T-cell reconstitution after alpha-beta-depleted transplantation in children. Via MiXCR, TCRdb re-called the PCR reads, giving one row per CDR3 protein. This sample yields 220,000 or so distinct CDR3 sequences, of which less than 9% are seen a single time; 6.3% belongs to the top ten. The source was PBMCs, mostly from graft donor cells, collected 180 days after TCRalphabeta/CD19-depleted stem cell transplant. The receptors were sampled from a male patient younger than 18 who had a stem cell transplant for acute lymphoblastic leukemia, so the T cells may come from the graft donor. Each CDR3 is given with its conserved first and last residue. Each record gives: J gene, V gene, D gene, clone size, CDR3 protein, CDR3 DNA. D genes are given only for firm matches. A clone size is listed for some rows: how often the clone was seen (once, few, many), or a class if it is expanded.

>TRBJ2-2|TRBV19|TRBD1|few
CASRPQDGTGHTGELFF
TGTGCCAGTAGACCTCAGGACGGGACAGGACACACCGGGGAGCTGTTTTTT
>TRBJ2-5|TRBV6-4|.|many
CASSVQRDGYF
TGTGCCAGCAGCGTACAGAGGGACGGGTACTTC
>TRBJ1-2|TRBV18|.|.
CASSPSTEYTF
TGTGCCAGCTCACCATCGACAGAGTACACCTTC
>TRBJ2-2|TRBV4-1|.|many
CASSQERDGSIKRGAGELFF
TGCGCCAGCAGCCAAGAGCGGGATGGGTCTATCAAGAGAGGGGCCGGGGAGCTGTTTTTT
>TRBJ2-3|TRBV7-9|.|many
CASSFSGVGTDTQYF
TGTGCCAGCAGCTTTAGCGGAGTGGGAACAGATACGCAGTATTTT
>TRBJ2-2|TRBV10-3|TRBD2|many
CATTSGNTGELFF
TGTGCCACGACTAGCGGCAACACCGGGGAGCTGTTTTTT
>TRBJ2-7|TRBV7-9|TRBD1|many
CASSDAGQASYEQYF
TGTGCCAGCAGCGACGCCGGACAGGCTTCCTACGAGCAGTACTTC
>TRBJ2-1|TRBV4-1|.|many
CASSRGALRDFYNEQFF
TGCGCCAGCAGCCGCGGGGCACTCCGGGACTTCTACAATGAGCAGTTCTTC
>TRBJ1-2|TRBV19|.|many
CASSQLTVGYGYTF
TGTGCCAGTAGTCAGTTGACGGTGGGCTATGGCTACACCTTC
>TRBJ2-3|TRBV4-2|TRBD2|medium-sized
CASSQDNQRDGRLYTQYF
TGTGCCAGCAGCCAAGATAACCAGCGAGACGGGAGGCTTTATACGCAGTATTTT
>TRBJ1-6|TRBV20-1|TRBD1|many
CSAQDRGNSPLHF
TGCAGTGCGCAGGACAGGGGTAATTCACCCCTCCACTTT
>TRBJ2-7|TRBV13|TRBD1|few
CASSSDREQYF
TGTGCCAGCAGCTCGGACAGGGAGCAGTACTTC
>TRBJ1-1|TRBV7-9|.|many
CASSPRDTYTEAFF
TGTGCCAGCAGCCCCCGGGACACGTACACTGAAGCTTTCTTT
>TRBJ2-5|TRBV12-3/TRBV12-4|TRBD2|many
CASSLVGGVQETQYF
TGTGCCAGCAGTTTAGTGGGGGGGGTTCAAGAGACCCAGTACTTC
>TRBJ1-6|TRBV3-1|.|many
CASSLISGQGNSPLHF
TGTGCCAGCAGCCTGATTTCAGGGCAAGGCAATTCACCCCTCCACTTT
>TRBJ2-5|TRBV20-1|.|few
CSARWGTLEETQYF
TGCAGTGCTAGATGGGGGACCCTAGAAGAGACCCAGTACTTC
>TRBJ2-3|TRBV11-1|TRBD2|.
CASSRWTSGGASTDTQYF
TGTGCCAGCAGCCGGTGGACTAGCGGGGGGGCAAGCACAGATACGCAGTATTTT
>TRBJ1-5|TRBV7-6|.|many
CASSLEGGQGNQPQHF
TGTGCCAGCAGCTTAGAGGGGGGTCAGGGCAATCAGCCCCAGCATTTT
>TRBJ2-3|TRBV5-1|TRBD2|many
CASSLTSGGATQYF
TGCGCCAGCAGCTTAACTAGCGGGGGGGCGACGCAGTATTTT
>TRBJ2-2|TRBV10-3|.|many
CAIRNTGELFF
TGTGCCATCCGAAACACCGGGGAGCTGTTTTTT
>TRBJ2-1|TRBV7-9|TRBD2|many
CASSLPLAGSFF
TGTGCCAGCAGCTTGCCTCTAGCGGGAAGTTTCTTC
>TRBJ1-1|TRBV12-5|.|many
CASGLVLPAVRGNTEAFF
TGTGCTAGTGGTTTGGTACTCCCGGCCGTACGGGGCAACACTGAAGCTTTCTTT
>TRBJ2-3|TRBV29-1|TRBD1|few
CSVYRGPGTDTQYF
TGCAGCGTATACAGGGGGCCGGGCACAGATACGCAGTATTTT
>TRBJ2-1|TRBV6-1|TRBD2|many
CASSDTSGGGEQFF
TGTGCCAGCAGTGATACTAGCGGGGGAGGTGAGCAGTTCTTC
>TRBJ1-5|TRBV19|.|.
CASSIIAGNQPQHF
TGTGCCAGTAGTATTATTGCGGGGAATCAGCCCCAGCATTTT
>TRBJ2-3|TRBV5-1|.|many
CASSLGVPGDTQYF
TGCGCCAGCAGCTTGGGTGTTCCAGGGGATACGCAGTATTTT
>TRBJ2-7|TRBV3-1|.|many
CASSQGTVHEQYF
TGTGCCAGCAGCCAGGGGACGGTACACGAGCAGTACTTC
>TRBJ2-6|TRBV28|TRBD1|many
CASSLFPPQGVGANVLTF
TGTGCCAGCAGTTTGTTCCCACCTCAGGGGGTCGGGGCCAACGTCCTGACTTTC
>TRBJ1-2|TRBV24-1|TRBD1|many
CATSDRDRGYGYTF
TGTGCCACCAGTGACCGTGACAGGGGATATGGCTACACCTTC
>TRBJ2-7|TRBV5-1|TRBD1|many
CASSPRQGALYEQYF
TGCGCCAGCAGCCCCAGGCAGGGGGCCCTTTACGAGCAGTACTTC
>TRBJ1-2|TRBV4-1|.|many
CASSQGGQSPYGYTF
TGCGCCAGCAGCCAGGGAGGACAGAGCCCCTATGGCTACACCTTC
>TRBJ2-1|TRBV4-1|TRBD2|many
CASSQGPTSGIVDEQFF
TGCGCCAGCAGCCAAGGCCCCACTAGCGGGATAGTAGATGAGCAGTTCTTC
>TRBJ2-7|TRBV20-1|.|many
CSARGILGYEQYF
TGCAGTGCTAGAGGGATTCTTGGGTACGAGCAGTACTTC
>TRBJ2-3|TRBV5-1|TRBD2|many
CASSPGLAGATLTDTQYF
TGCGCCAGCAGCCCGGGACTAGCGGGGGCCACACTCACAGATACGCAGTATTTT
>TRBJ2-4|TRBV5-1|TRBD1|many
CASSLDRGAFGQYF
TGCGCCAGCAGCCTGGACAGGGGAGCTTTTGGTCAGTACTTC
>TRBJ2-7|TRBV14|.|many
CASSSTGTRLYEQYF
TGTGCCAGCAGCAGCACCGGGACAAGACTCTACGAGCAGTACTTC
>TRBJ2-1|TRBV3-1|TRBD2|many
CASSQASPSGRYNEQFF
TGTGCCAGCAGCCAAGCATCCCCTAGCGGGAGATACAATGAGCAGTTCTTC
>TRBJ2-7|TRBV7-8|.|many
CASSLVGLEQYF
TGTGCCAGCAGCTTAGTCGGGTTAGAGCAGTACTTC
>TRBJ1-1|TRBV5-1|.|many
CASSPPGVNTEAFF
TGCGCCAGCAGCCCCCCAGGGGTGAACACTGAAGCTTTCTTT
>TRBJ2-1|TRBV20-1|.|many
CSASDSRSYNEQFF
TGCAGTGCTAGTGACAGCCGCTCCTACAATGAGCAGTTCTTC
>TRBJ2-7|TRBV10-3|TRBD1|many
CAISLTGAEQYF
TGTGCCATCAGTCTTACAGGGGCCGAGCAGTACTTC
>TRBJ2-5|TRBV7-2|TRBD2|many
CASSSALAGRETQYF
TGTGCCAGCAGCTCCGCCCTAGCGGGGCGCGAGACCCAGTACTTC
>TRBJ2-7|TRBV20-1|TRBD1|many
CSSPTGTGTYEQYF
TGCAGTTCTCCAACCGGGACAGGAACCTACGAGCAGTACTTC
>TRBJ2-3|TRBV28|.|many
CASSFMVSTDTQYF
TGTGCCAGCAGTTTTATGGTTAGCACAGATACGCAGTATTTT
>TRBJ2-7|TRBV28|TRBD2|many
CASSLYLREATYEQYF
TGTGCCAGCAGTTTATACTTGCGGGAGGCTACCTACGAGCAGTACTTC
>TRBJ1-5|TRBV20-1|.|many
CSARGRDQPQHF
TGCAGTGCTAGAGGGCGGGATCAGCCCCAGCATTTT
>TRBJ1-2|TRBV7-9|.|many
CASSPQGSSYGYTF
TGTGCCAGCAGCCCTCAGGGGTCGAGCTATGGCTACACCTTC
>TRBJ2-3|TRBV7-9|TRBD2|many
CASSFSGSKTDTQYF
TGTGCCAGCAGCTTTAGCGGGAGTAAAACAGATACGCAGTATTTT
>TRBJ1-1|TRBV5-6|.|few
CATRRGNTEAFF
TGTGCCACCCGCCGGGGGAACACTGAAGCTTTCTTT
>TRBJ2-1|TRBV20-1|.|many
CQLAANEQFF
TGTCAATTAGCGGCCAATGAGCAGTTCTTC
>TRBJ2-7|TRBV4-1|TRBD1|many
CASSQGQGDEQYF
TGCGCCAGCAGCCAGGGACAGGGAGACGAGCAGTACTTC
>TRBJ2-4|TRBV4-3|TRBD1|many
CASSQDYGQGITYKNIQYF
TGCGCCAGCAGCCAAGATTACGGACAGGGGATAACGTACAAAAACATTCAGTACTTC
>TRBJ2-3|TRBV4-3|.|many
CASSQDGPLMADTQYF
TGCGCCAGCAGCCAAGATGGGCCCCTCATGGCGGATACGCAGTATTTT
>TRBJ2-7|TRBV18|TRBD1|many
CASSPPAGTGSVEQYF
TGTGCCAGCTCACCACCAGCGGGGACAGGGTCGGTCGAGCAGTACTTC
>TRBJ1-4|TRBV5-1|.|many
CASSTAEPHEKLFF
TGCGCCAGCAGCACCGCAGAGCCCCATGAAAAACTGTTTTTT